These T cell receptor beta chains were read from a single sample in a study of cytomegalovirus exposure and HLA in healthy donors. The table came from immunoSEQ multiplex PCR; TCRdb's copy has only in-frame clones and leaves some out. The repertoire holds approximately 92,000 clones, with roughly 73% as singletons. Material: PBMCs. The source of these receptors is a man aged 45-60 years in good health and CMV-seropositive. The CDR3 runs from the conserved cysteine through the conserved F or W. The D gene is left open where the match is weak. For some rows the clone size is stated as once, few or many, or as a class when expanded; others skip it.

J,D,size,V,DNA,CDR3
TRBJ1-1,-,-,TRBV18,TGTGCCAGCTCACCACGACAAACAAGGAACACTGAAGCTTTCTTT,CASSPRQTRNTEAFF
TRBJ1-2,-,-,TRBV27,TGTGCCAGCAGTCCCGAACATCTCATTGGCGGATACTATGGCTACACCTTC,CASSPEHLIGGYYGYTF
TRBJ2-6,-,few,TRBV19,TGTGCCAGTAAAAGGGGGAAGAGCTCTGGGGCCAACGTCCTGACTTTC,CASKRGKSSGANVLTF
TRBJ2-7,TRBD1,-,TRBV7-9,TGTGCCAGCAGGATCGGGGGGACAGGGGGAAACGAGCAGTACTTC,CASRIGGTGGNEQYF
TRBJ1-2,-,-,TRBV23-1,TGCGCCAGCAACTCCCCCGGGACACACTATGGCTACACCTTC,CASNSPGTHYGYTF
TRBJ1-2,TRBD1,once,TRBV19,TGTGCCAGTAGTATTGTAGGGACAGGCAACTATGGCTACACCTTC,CASSIVGTGNYGYTF
TRBJ1-6,-,-,TRBV6-1,TGTGCCAGCAGTGACGGGGATTCACCCCTCCACTTT,CASSDGDSPLHF
TRBJ2-3,TRBD1,-,TRBV14,TGTGCCAGCAGCCACAGACCGCCGACAGGGGGCACAGATACGCAGTATTTT,CASSHRPPTGGTDTQYF
TRBJ1-2,TRBD1,-,TRBV5-6,TGTGCCAGCAAAATTTGGGTTCGCGGCAGGGGGCTCGATGGCTACACCTTC,CASKIWVRGRGLDGYTF
TRBJ1-1,-,-,TRBV10-3,TGTGCCATCAGTGACCCGTTGATGGGGGGGTCGGCTTTCTTT,CAISDPLMGGSAFF
TRBJ1-1,TRBD1,-,TRBV7-3,TGTGCCAGCGGACGACAGGGGGACACTGAAGCTTTCTTT,CASGRQGDTEAFF
TRBJ2-5,-,-,TRBV29-1,TGCAGCGTTGAAGTTACGGGGGAAGCAGAGACCCAGTACTTC,CSVEVTGEAETQYF
TRBJ2-5,-,-,TRBV21-1,TGTGCCAGCAGCAAAGGCGACAGGGGGATCCAAGAGACCCAGTACTTC,CASSKGDRGIQETQYF
TRBJ2-2,-,-,TRBV28,TGTGCCAGTGAGACAGGCGGCACCGGGGAGCTGTTTTTT,CASETGGTGELFF
TRBJ2-2,TRBD2,-,TRBV4-2,TGTGCCAGCAGCCAGACTAGCGGGGGGGCGTTGACCGGGGAGCTGTTTTTT,CASSQTSGGALTGELFF
TRBJ1-1,-,once,TRBV25-1,TGTGCCAGCATCAGGAATGGTGAAGCTTTCTTT,CASIRNGEAFF
TRBJ2-7,TRBD1,-,TRBV7-2,TGTGCCAGCAGCCCTGACAGGGCCTACGAGCAGTACTTC,CASSPDRAYEQYF
TRBJ2-3,-,-,TRBV7-2,TGTGCCAGCAGCTTATTCCGGAGCACAGATACGCAGTATTTT,CASSLFRSTDTQYF
TRBJ1-3,-,-,TRBV4-3,TGCGCCAGCAGCTATGGACAGCTAGTCTCTGGAAACACCATATATTTT,CASSYGQLVSGNTIYF
TRBJ2-5,-,-,TRBV30,TGTGCCTGGAGTGGGTCGGGTTCGAAAGAGACCCAGTACTTC,CAWSGSGSKETQYF
TRBJ2-2,-,few,TRBV9,TGTGCCAGCAGCGTAGCGAGCGACCAGACCCTTACCGGGGAGCTGTTTTTT,CASSVASDQTLTGELFF
TRBJ1-3,-,-,TRBV11-3,TGTGCCAGCAGCTTCACGGGCGGGGCTGGAAACACCATATATTTT,CASSFTGGAGNTIYF
TRBJ1-2,TRBD1,few,TRBV28,TGTGCCAGCAGGCCGGACAGGGGGCAGGGCTATGGCTACACCTTC,CASRPDRGQGYGYTF
TRBJ2-3,TRBD2,-,TRBV7-8,TGTGCCAGCAGCTTGGGGACTAGCGGGTACACAGATACGCAGTATTTT,CASSLGTSGYTDTQYF
TRBJ1-3,TRBD1,-,TRBV30,TGTGCCTGGAGTGCCTTCGGACAGGGAGGAAACACCATATATTTT,CAWSAFGQGGNTIYF
TRBJ2-6,-,-,TRBV21-1,TGTGCCAGCAGCTCCCGACAGGGGGCTGCCGGGGCCAACGTCCTGACTTTC,CASSSRQGAAGANVLTF
TRBJ1-1,-,-,TRBV7-3,TGTGCCAGCAGCTCTCCAACAGGGACTATTCAAGCTTTCTTT,CASSSPTGTIQAFF
TRBJ1-1,TRBD1,-,TRBV5-1,TGCGCCAGCAGCTTGGGGACAGGTCGGGGGACTGAAGCTTTCTTT,CASSLGTGRGTEAFF
TRBJ1-5,TRBD1,once,TRBV13,TGTGCCAGCAGCGCCGGACAGGCCAATCAGCCCCAGCATTTT,CASSAGQANQPQHF
TRBJ2-5,TRBD2,-,TRBV15,TGTGCCACCACTCCAGAAGGGAGCCTTAGCGGGGAGACCCAGTACTTC,CATTPEGSLSGETQYF
TRBJ2-1,TRBD2,-,TRBV9,TGTGCCAGCAGCGTAGTGAGCGGGGAATACAATGAGCAGTTCTTC,CASSVVSGEYNEQFF
TRBJ2-1,TRBD2,once,TRBV5-1,TGCGCCAGCAGCCCCGGGACTAGCGGGGGAGTAGCTAGGAATGAGCAGTTCTTC,CASSPGTSGGVARNEQFF
TRBJ1-5,-,once,TRBV7-2,TGTGCCAGCAGCTTCGTCAATCAGCCCCAGCATTTT,CASSFVNQPQHF
TRBJ2-7,-,-,TRBV10-3,TGTGCCATCAGTGTGTTCGGTTACGAGCAGTACTTC,CAISVFGYEQYF
TRBJ2-7,TRBD1,-,TRBV4-1,TGCGCCAGCAGCCAACCTCAGGGGGCGATCTCCGAGCAGTACTTC,CASSQPQGAISEQYF
TRBJ1-6,-,-,TRBV28,TGTGCCAGCAGCTTGATCGGGTTACCCCTCAACTTT,CASSLIGLPLNF
TRBJ2-3,TRBD2,-,TRBV25-1,TGTGCCAGCAGTGAAGGCTCGAGTCTAGCGGGGGTCTATATAGATTTT,CASSEGSSLAGVYIDF
TRBJ2-7,-,-,TRBV7-6,TGTGCCAGCAGCTTAGCAGCGGGCTCGAGCTCCTACGAGCAGTACTTC,CASSLAAGSSSYEQYF
TRBJ1-6,-,-,TRBV18,TGTGCCAGCTCTCACGAGGCACCGGGAAAAACAAATTCACCCCTCCACTTT,CASSHEAPGKTNSPLHF
TRBJ2-3,TRBD2,few,TRBV6-1,TGTGCCAGCAGTGAATTGTCGGGAGGGCAAGATACGCAGTATTTT,CASSELSGGQDTQYF
TRBJ2-1,TRBD2,-,TRBV10-2,TGCGCCAGCAGTGCCGGGGGGGCGGGGGTGTTCTTC,CASSAGGAGVFF
TRBJ1-4,-,-,TRBV19,TGTGCCAGTAGTATGTCTGGGCGTGAAAATGAAAAACTGTTTTTT,CASSMSGRENEKLFF
TRBJ2-7,TRBD1,-,TRBV6-1,TGTGCCAGCAGACCGGGACAGGACAGTTCCTACGAGCAGTACTTC,CASRPGQDSSYEQYF
TRBJ2-7,-,-,TRBV11-2,TGTGCCAGCAGCTTAGGTCGGGACGAGCAGTACTTC,CASSLGRDEQYF
TRBJ2-7,-,-,TRBV7-9,TGTGCCAGCAGTCCCTATGACACCTACGAGCAGTACTTC,CASSPYDTYEQYF
TRBJ1-6,-,-,TRBV7-8,TGTGCCAGCAGCTCCGGACAACTAAGCTCCTATAATTCACCCCTCCACTTT,CASSSGQLSSYNSPLHF
TRBJ2-7,-,-,TRBV5-1,TGCGCCAGCAGCTTGGTGCGCGGCGGGTACGAGCAGTACTTC,CASSLVRGGYEQYF
TRBJ2-2,TRBD2,-,TRBV4-2,TGTGCCAGCAGCCAAGAGGGGACTAGCAAAGGCGTCGGGGAGCTGTTTTTT,CASSQEGTSKGVGELFF
TRBJ1-6,TRBD1,-,TRBV28,TGTGCCAGCAGAGGAGGTGCAGGGGGCTCCTATAATTCACCCCTCCACTTT,CASRGGAGGSYNSPLHF
TRBJ2-5,-,-,TRBV5-1,TGCGCCAGCAGCTACGGGACTGTAGTTTTGGAGACCCAGTACTTC,CASSYGTVVLETQYF
TRBJ1-5,-,-,TRBV6-4,TGTGCCAGCAGCAGGGAAGTCAATCAGCCCCAGCATTTT,CASSREVNQPQHF